This T cell receptor beta chain is drawn from a study of T-cell memory formation after mild COVID-19. Germline V gives CDR1 DFQATT, CDR2 SNEGSKA (reference sequence). Trimming took off 7 bases at V and 9 bases at J, with 13 bases between the two ends. The CDR3 loop spans 11 amino acids. One entry per CDR3 protein results from TCRdb running MiXCR on the 5' RACE reads. This sample has 250,000 to 400,000 distinct CDR3 sequences, with roughly an eighth found just once. Broader study findings: Researchers report contracting CD4+ clones mostly in CM and EM, with CD8+ clones in EMRA.

This clonotype was seen once. Its target is not known. The sequence was obtained from a man aged 18 to 30 who had mild COVID-19 (a few samples of this study predate the infection). Cell type and time point are not known. The gene calls are TRBV20-1 and TRBJ2-1; D uncertain. The specimen sequenced was PBMCs or a T cell subset sorted from them (not recorded which). The CDR3 DNA follows: TGCAGTGTCAGAAGTGGGCGTGAGCAGTTCTTC. This encodes CSVRSGREQFF.